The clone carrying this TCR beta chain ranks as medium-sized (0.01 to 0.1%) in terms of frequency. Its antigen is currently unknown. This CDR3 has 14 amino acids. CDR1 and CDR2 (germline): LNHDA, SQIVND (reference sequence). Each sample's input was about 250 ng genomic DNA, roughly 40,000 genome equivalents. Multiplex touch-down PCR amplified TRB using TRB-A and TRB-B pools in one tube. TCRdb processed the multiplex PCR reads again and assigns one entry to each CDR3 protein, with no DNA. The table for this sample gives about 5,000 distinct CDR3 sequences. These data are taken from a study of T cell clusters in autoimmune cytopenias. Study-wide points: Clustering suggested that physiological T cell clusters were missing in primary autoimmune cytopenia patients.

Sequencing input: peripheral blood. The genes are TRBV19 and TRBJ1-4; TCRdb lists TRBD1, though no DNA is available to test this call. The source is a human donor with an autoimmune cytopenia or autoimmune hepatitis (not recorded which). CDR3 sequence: CASSSTGGIEKLFF.